One and the same sample provided the 19 T cell receptor beta chains below, sequenced in a study of shared clonotypes between healthy human individuals. The assay was immunoSEQ multiplex PCR, and TCRdb's table has in-frame clones only and misses some. The sample yields fewer than 1 million clones, approximately 96% seen once. Positively selected for CCR7, the CD45RO-negative cells used as naive CD8 cells excluded terminally differentiated effector memory CD45RA+ cells. Sequencing was done on a sample of naive CD8+ T cells sorted from blood. All receptors derive from a man younger than 45 in good health.

The chain couples TRBV4-3 to TRBJ1-4, with no clear D. Trimming removed 0 bases from V and 11 bases from J, with 19 bases in between. From germline, CDR1 is LGHNA and CDR2 YSLEER. The CDR3 has 16 amino acids. As DNA, the CDR3 is TGCGCCAGCAGCCAAGATCTGGGTAAATCCTCCCTGAAACTGTTTTTT. Translating it yields CASSQDLGKSSLKLFF.

The CDR3 nucleotides are TGTGCCAGTACACCAGAGGTAATGGGCAGCTCCTATGGCTACACCTTC. Translation: CASTPEVMGSSYGYTF. V usage is TRBV19 and J usage is TRBJ1-2; D remains unclear. With 7 bases removed from V and 4 bases from J, the gap between germline ends came to 22 bases. Germline CDR1 LNHDA, CDR2 SQIVND (reference sequence). The CDR3 length is 16 residues.

The count of this clone is one. The chain joins TRBV7-9 to TRBJ1-2; tentative D call: TRBD1 (6 bases). Trimming shortened V by 5 bases and J by 0 bases, and 16 bases separated the two germline ends. Looked up from germline, CDR1 is SEHNR and CDR2 is FQNEAQ (reference sequence). The CDR3 covers 16 residues. CDR3 loop: CASSPEVTGSNYGYTF. The CDR3 DNA sequence: TGTGCCAGCAGCCCCGAGGTTACAGGGTCTAACTATGGCTACACCTTC.

This clone was recorded only once. The chain carries TRBV4-1 and TRBJ2-7, with 9 bases identical to TRBD1. V lost 5 bases, J lost 6 bases, and 8 bases stayed unmatched. Germline V gives CDR1 MGHRA, CDR2 YSYEKL. There are 14 residues in the CDR3. CDR3 residues: CASSIPGQGFEQYF. The CDR3 DNA is TGCGCCAGCAGCATACCGGGACAGGGTTTCGAGCAGTACTTC.

The rearrangement links TRBV12-5 to TRBJ1-3, with D hard to call. The CDR3 sequence is 20 residues long. V dropped 2 bases and J dropped 0 bases, with 23 bases sitting between them. The germline V gene encodes CDR1 LGHNT and CDR2 FRNRAP. The CDR3 bases are TGTGCTAGTGGTTTGCGTTTGGACTGGGAAGCGGTGGGCTCTGGAAACACCATATATTTT. Translated: CASGLRLDWEAVGSGNTIYF.

The gene calls are TRBV9 and TRBJ2-3; TRBD2 matches 11 bases. Per the germline V gene, CDR1 is SGDLS and CDR2 is YYNGEE. The CDR3 is 15 amino acids. The trim removed 2 bases at V and 5 bases at J, leaving 4 bases unmatched. The CDR3 region has the DNA TGTGCCAGCAGCGTCGGTGGACTAGCGGGAGATACGCAGTATTTT. It codes for CASSVGGLAGDTQYF.

On this clone: Other DNA sequences in this specimen translate into the identical CDR3. This chain joins TRBV27 and TRBJ2-1; D unresolved. The V end lost 7 bases, the J end lost 4 bases, and 11 bases lay between the germline ends. Germline CDR1 MNHEY, CDR2 SMNVEV (reference sequence). This CDR3 is 13 amino acids long. The DNA of the CDR3 is TGTGCCAGCACCTCGGGCTCTTACAATGAGCAGTTCTTC. Translating it yields CASTSGSYNEQFF.

The gene calls are TRBV4-2 and TRBJ2-4, with TRBD2 matching 14 bases. J was trimmed by 0 bases and V by 1 base; bases with no gene match: 8. The length of the CDR3 is 20 residues. Germline V gives CDR1 LGHNA, CDR2 YNFKEQ. The CDR3 region is CASSQGGLAGVGVAKNIQYF. The CDR3 DNA sequence: TGTGCCAGCAGCCAAGGGGGACTAGCGGGAGTAGGGGTAGCCAAAAACATTCAGTACTTC.

This clone is a singleton in its sample. The J gene is TRBJ2-2, the V gene TRBV11-2; 10 bases line up with TRBD1. With V trimmed by 5 bases and J by 6 bases, 6 bases remained unmatched. The CDR3 contains 15 residues. From germline, CDR1 is SGHAT and CDR2 FQNNGV. The CDR3 spells CASSPGTGDPGELFF. In DNA, the CDR3 is TGTGCCAGCAGCCCCGGGACAGGGGATCCCGGGGAGCTGTTTTTT.

V is TRBV6-4 and J is TRBJ2-1; D unresolved. Germline CDR1 and CDR2: MRHNA and SNTAGT. The CDR3 loop spans 15 amino acids. Trimming cost V 7 bases and J 4 bases, with 17 bases left between them. CDR3 bases: TGTGCCAGCACCCTGAGAGTACCGTGTTACAATGAGCAGTTCTTC. It is translated as CASTLRVPCYNEQFF.

This clone was counted a single time. J is TRBJ2-1 and V is TRBV18, with TRBD2 as a possible D gene (5 bases). Germline V gene lookup returns CDR1 KGHSH and CDR2 LQKENI. The CDR3 contains 13 residues. Trimming removed 1 base at V and 5 bases at J, with 6 bases between. In DNA, the CDR3 is TGTGCCAGCTCACCACGGACTCACAATGAGCAGTTCTTC. Translating gives CASSPRTHNEQFF.

The chain uses TRBV10-2 and TRBJ2-2; 7 bases are shared with TRBD1. CDR1 is WSHSY and CDR2 is SAAADI in the germline V gene. The V segment lost 7 bases and the J segment 5 bases; nucleotides outside the gene matches: 10. The CDR3 has 15 residues. This CDR3 is CASKNYRGETGELFF. The CDR3 region has the DNA TGCGCCAGCAAGAACTACAGGGGAGAGACCGGGGAGCTGTTTTTT.

This chain joins TRBV5-5 and TRBJ1-2, with D uncertain. Germline V gene sequence: CDR1 SGHKS, CDR2 YYEKEE (reference sequence). This CDR3 has 15 amino acids. V lost 2 bases and J lost 0, with 11 bases in between. The CDR3 loop is CASSFFDGANYGYTF. The CDR3 coding sequence is TGTGCCAGCAGCTTCTTCGACGGAGCTAACTATGGCTACACCTTC.

The chain couples TRBV6-5 to TRBJ2-7; D is possibly TRBD1 (6 bases). The ends were cut back, 6 bases at V and 3 bases at J, with 18 bases in the middle. The germline V gene has CDR1 MNHEY and CDR2 SVGAGI. The CDR3 has 15 amino acids. The CDR3 region has the DNA TGTGCCAGCAGCCGATACAGGGAGTTCATCTACGAGCAGTACTTC. Translated: CASSRYREFIYEQYF.

The rearrangement joins TRBV19 to TRBJ2-7; D ambiguous. The CDR3 consists of 12 residues. With 6 bases removed from V and 4 bases from J, the gap between germline ends came to 10 bases. The V gene's germline CDR1 is LNHDA and CDR2 SQIVND (reference sequence). Here the CDR3 DNA reads TGTGCCAGTAGGGCTCCAGGATACGAGCAGTACTTC. Translation gives CASRAPGYEQYF.

A note on this clone: Additional DNA sequences in this sample encode the identical CDR3. The CDR3 spells CASSLLGEQYF. The CDR3 DNA reads TGTGCCAGCAGCCTTTTGGGCGAGCAGTACTTC. This sequence joins TRBV5-6 and TRBJ2-7; no reliable D call. This CDR3 region has 11 residues. The V end lost 4 bases, the J end lost 6 bases, and 8 bases lay between the germline ends. Germline lookup yields CDR1 SGHDT and CDR2 YYEEEE.

The J gene is TRBJ2-7, the V gene TRBV7-9; 10 bases are a match to TRBD1. V gave up 5 bases and J gave up 3 bases; unmatched junction bases: 10. Germline V lookup: CDR1 SEHNR, CDR2 FQNEAQ (reference sequence). The CDR3 contains 16 residues. The CDR3 bases are TGTGCCAGCAGCGGTACCTCCGGGACAGGGGACTACGAGCAGTACTTC. It specifies CASSGTSGTGDYEQYF.

This chain's CDR3 is CASSHDSRLSGNTIYF. The CDR3, as DNA: TGTGCCAGCAGCCATGACAGCCGCCTCTCTGGAAACACCATATATTTT. The rearrangement joins TRBV7-9 to TRBJ1-3; tentative D call: TRBD1 (5 bases). V lost 5 bases, J lost 0 bases, and 14 bases lay in between. The CDR3 is 16 residues long. Germline lookup yields CDR1 SEHNR and CDR2 FQNEAQ (reference sequence). Combining the CDR3 with reference TRBV7-9 and TRBJ1-3 gives the whole variable domain DTGVSQNPRHKITKRGQNVTFRCDPISEHNRLYWYRQTLGQGPEFLTYFQNEAQLEKSRLLSDRFSAERPKGSFSTLEIQRTEQGDSAMYLCASSHDSRLSGNTIYFGEGSWLTVV.

This chain connects TRBV27 to TRBJ1-2, with TRBD1 identical over 9 bases. CDR3 size: 16 residues. Germline assignment: CDR1 MNHEY and CDR2 SMNVEV (reference sequence). V was pared by 0 bases and J by 6 bases, with 8 bases of the junction left unmatched. CDR3 sequence (DNA): TGTGCCAGCAGTTTATCAAACTTCGACAGGGGGAATGGCTACACCTTC. Amino acid sequence: CASSLSNFDRGNGYTF.